The text below deals with one T cell receptor (beta chain). This entry is derived from a study of T cell changes during pregnancy in multiple sclerosis. CDR1 is LNHNV, CDR2 YYDKDF, per germline (reference sequence). The CDR3 loop spans 15 amino acids. J was trimmed by 8 bases and V by 4 bases; bases with no gene match: 9. The assay was immunoSEQ multiplex PCR, and TCRdb's table has in-frame clones only and misses some. The sample carries 65,000 to 85,000 clones, roughly 90% recorded once. The TCR was taken from a female donor in good health, enrolled as a control in a pregnancy study. This rearrangement joins TRBV15 to TRBJ2-1; 9 bases are shared with TRBD1. The sequences come from peripheral blood, collected after pregnancy. DNA of the CDR3: TGTGCCACCAGCATCGGCTCGGGACAGGGACATGAGCAGTTCTTC. It specifies CATSIGSGQGHEQFF.